These T cell receptor beta chains were read from a single sample in a study of T cells in Graves' hyperthyroidism and ophthalmopathy. TCRdb re-called the multiplex PCR reads through MiXCR, storing one row per CDR3 protein. The data show 200,000 to 250,000 distinct CDR3 sequences, 24% seen once. Sequencing used blood. Source of these receptors: a woman between 40 and 50 years old with Graves' ophthalmopathy. Each CDR3 is given with its conserved first and last residue. Each record gives: J gene, D gene, clone size, V gene, CDR3 DNA, CDR3 protein. The D gene is left open where the match is weak. Clone size appears in some rows only: once, few, many, or a class for an expanded clone.

J gene: TRBJ2-7; D gene: .; clone size: many; V gene: TRBV7-2; CDR3 DNA: TGTGCCAGCAGCTTATCCAGGGGTTTTTCCTACGAGCAGTACTTC; CDR3 protein: CASSLSRGFSYEQYF
J gene: TRBJ1-3; D gene: .; clone size: once; V gene: TRBV12-3/TRBV12-4; CDR3 DNA: TGTGCCAGCAGACGGGACATCTCGGGAAACACCATATATTTT; CDR3 protein: CASRRDISGNTIYF
J gene: TRBJ1-2; D gene: TRBD1; clone size: .; V gene: TRBV5-5; CDR3 DNA: TGTGCCAGCAGCCGGGACAGCTATTCCTATGGCTACACCTTC; CDR3 protein: CASSRDSYSYGYTF
J gene: TRBJ2-5; D gene: TRBD2; clone size: many; V gene: TRBV11-2; CDR3 DNA: TGTGCCAGCAGCCCAGGGACTAGCGGGAGGGCCCAAGAGACCCAGTACTTC; CDR3 protein: CASSPGTSGRAQETQYF
J gene: TRBJ2-5; D gene: TRBD2; clone size: .; V gene: TRBV6-1; CDR3 DNA: TGTGCCAGCAGTGAAGAAGTGGGAGCGGGAGCCGTAGAGACCCAGTACTTC; CDR3 protein: CASSEEVGAGAVETQYF
J gene: TRBJ2-7; D gene: .; clone size: .; V gene: TRBV12-3/TRBV12-4; CDR3 DNA: TGTGCCAGCAGCCGGGGGTTTCCCTACGAGCAGTACTTC; CDR3 protein: CASSRGFPYEQYF
J gene: TRBJ2-7; D gene: .; clone size: many; V gene: TRBV5-1; CDR3 DNA: TGCGCCAGCAGCTTGCGGGGACACATCTACGAGCAGTACTTC; CDR3 protein: CASSLRGHIYEQYF
J gene: TRBJ2-5; D gene: TRBD2; clone size: .; V gene: TRBV3-1; CDR3 DNA: TGTGCCAGCACCCTTAGCGGGGTCCTACAAGAGACCCAGTACTTC; CDR3 protein: CASTLSGVLQETQYF
J gene: TRBJ2-7; D gene: TRBD2; clone size: many; V gene: TRBV9; CDR3 DNA: TGTGCCAGCAGCCCCCGAACTAGCGGGAAGCAGTACTTC; CDR3 protein: CASSPRTSGKQYF
J gene: TRBJ1-2; D gene: .; clone size: many; V gene: TRBV27; CDR3 DNA: TGTGCCAGCAGTGCATTCGGGGGGAACTATGGCTACACCTTC; CDR3 protein: CASSAFGGNYGYTF
J gene: TRBJ2-7; D gene: .; clone size: few; V gene: TRBV24-1; CDR3 DNA: TGTGCCACCGCCCCAGGGATTAATGACGAGCAGTACTTC; CDR3 protein: CATAPGINDEQYF
J gene: TRBJ2-5; D gene: .; clone size: .; V gene: TRBV12-3/TRBV12-4; CDR3 DNA: TGTGCCAGCAGTTTTTTCGCGTGGACCCAGTACTTC; CDR3 protein: CASSFFAWTQYF
J gene: TRBJ2-7; D gene: .; clone size: .; V gene: TRBV6-5; CDR3 DNA: TGTGCCAGCAGTTACTCCAAGGACGGCGAGCAGTACTTC; CDR3 protein: CASSYSKDGEQYF
J gene: TRBJ2-7; D gene: .; clone size: many; V gene: TRBV28; CDR3 DNA: TGTGCCAGCAGTTTATCCGCCCGGTTGGGGTTAATCTACGAGCAGTACTTC; CDR3 protein: CASSLSARLGLIYEQYF
J gene: TRBJ2-2; D gene: TRBD1; clone size: many; V gene: TRBV30; CDR3 DNA: TGTGCCTGGAGACCCCGGGACAGGCATACCGGGGAGCTGTTTTTT; CDR3 protein: CAWRPRDRHTGELFF
J gene: TRBJ2-5; D gene: .; clone size: many; V gene: TRBV27; CDR3 DNA: TGTGCCAGCAGTTTATCGTACCCCCAAGAGACCCAGTACTTC; CDR3 protein: CASSLSYPQETQYF